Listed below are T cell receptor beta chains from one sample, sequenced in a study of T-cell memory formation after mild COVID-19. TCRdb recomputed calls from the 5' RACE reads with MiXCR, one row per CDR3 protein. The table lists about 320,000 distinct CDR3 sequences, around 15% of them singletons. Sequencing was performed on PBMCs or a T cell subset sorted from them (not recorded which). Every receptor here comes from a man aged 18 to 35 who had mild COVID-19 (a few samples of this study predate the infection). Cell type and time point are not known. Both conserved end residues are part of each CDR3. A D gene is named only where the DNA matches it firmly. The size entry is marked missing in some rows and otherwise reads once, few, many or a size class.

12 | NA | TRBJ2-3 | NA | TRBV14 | TGTGCCAGCAGCCAGCTCCGGGATACGCAGTATTTT | CASSQLRDTQYF
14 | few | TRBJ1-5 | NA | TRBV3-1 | TGTGCCAGCAGCCATACCCCCAGTGATCAGCCCCAGCATTTT | CASSHTPSDQPQHF
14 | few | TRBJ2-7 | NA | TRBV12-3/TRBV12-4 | TGTGCCAGCAGTATGTGGGACATCTTCTACGAGCAGTACTTC | CASSMWDIFYEQYF
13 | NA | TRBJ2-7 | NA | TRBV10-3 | TGTGCCATCAGTGAGTCCGAGAGCAGAGACAAGTACTTC | CAISESESRDKYF
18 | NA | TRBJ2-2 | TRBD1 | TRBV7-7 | TGTGCCAGCAGCTTAGATGACAGGGGGATACAGAACACCGGGGAGCTGTTTTTT | CASSLDDRGIQNTGELFF
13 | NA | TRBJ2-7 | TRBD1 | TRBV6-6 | TGTGCCAGCACCGCGACAGGGGGCGACGAGCAGTACTTC | CASTATGGDEQYF
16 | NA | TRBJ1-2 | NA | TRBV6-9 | TGTGCCAGCAGTTATTGTCGGGGATGGGCTAACTATGGCTACACCTTC | CASSYCRGWANYGYTF
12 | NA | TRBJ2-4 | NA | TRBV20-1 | TGCAGTGCTGGAGACAGTCAAAACATTCAGTACTTC | CSAGDSQNIQYF
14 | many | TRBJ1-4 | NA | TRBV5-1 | TGCGCCACCTCAAAGGGGGGGATTGATGAAAAACTGTTTTTT | CATSKGGIDEKLFF
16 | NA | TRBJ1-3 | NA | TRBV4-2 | TGTGCCAGCAGCCATATTCTGGGGGGCGGTGGAAACACCATATATTTT | CASSHILGGGGNTIYF
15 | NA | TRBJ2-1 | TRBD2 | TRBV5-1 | TGCGCCAGCAGCCTGGGACTAGCGGGGGAAGGTGAGCAGTTCTTC | CASSLGLAGEGEQFF
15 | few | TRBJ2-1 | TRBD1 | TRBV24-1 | TGTGCCACCAGTGATGGGACAGCAGCCTACAATGAGCAGTTCTTC | CATSDGTAAYNEQFF
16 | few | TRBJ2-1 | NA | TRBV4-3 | TGCGCCAGCAGCCAAGCAGCGGCCGGAGGCCACAATGAGCAGTTCTTC | CASSQAAAGGHNEQFF
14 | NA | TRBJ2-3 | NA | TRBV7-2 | TGTGCCAGCAGCATTGACAAGAGCACAGATACGCAGTATTTT | CASSIDKSTDTQYF
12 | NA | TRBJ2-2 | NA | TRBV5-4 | TGTGCCCTCAGCGGGTTCACCGGGGAGCTGTTTTTT | CALSGFTGELFF
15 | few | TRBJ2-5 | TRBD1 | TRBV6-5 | TGTGCCAGCAGGTCGACCGGGACAGGGGGAGAGACCCAGTACTTC | CASRSTGTGGETQYF
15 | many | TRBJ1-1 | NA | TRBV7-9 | TGTGCCAGCAGCTTAGAGGGTTCAGGGGAGTCTGAAGCTTTCTTT | CASSLEGSGESEAFF
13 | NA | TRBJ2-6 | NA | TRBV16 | TGTGCCAGCGTGGGTTCGGGGGCCAACGTCCTGACTTTC | CASVGSGANVLTF
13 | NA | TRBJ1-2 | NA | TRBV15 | TGTGCCACCAGCAGAGAAGGAGTCTATGGCTACACCTTC | CATSREGVYGYTF
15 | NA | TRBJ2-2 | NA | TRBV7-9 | TGTGCCAGCAGCTTAGCCACAGGGACCACCGGGGAGCTGTTTTTT | CASSLATGTTGELFF
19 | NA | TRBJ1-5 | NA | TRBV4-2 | TGTGCCAGCAGCCAAGAAATCGCTTTAGGAATGTATAGCAATCAGCCCCAGCATTTT | CASSQEIALGMYSNQPQHF
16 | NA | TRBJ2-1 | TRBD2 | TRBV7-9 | TGTGCCAGCAGCCCCGTAGGGGTAGCGGGGATCAATGAGCAGTTCTTC | CASSPVGVAGINEQFF
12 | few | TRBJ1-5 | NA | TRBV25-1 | TGTGCCAGCAGTGTTTTTGGCCAGCCCCAGCATTTT | CASSVFGQPQHF
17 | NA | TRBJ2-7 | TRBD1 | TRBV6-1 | TGTGCCAGCAGCAAAGGCAAAGGGACAGGTCGGTTCTACGAGCAGTACTTC | CASSKGKGTGRFYEQYF
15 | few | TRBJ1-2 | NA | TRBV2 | TGTGCCAGCAGTGTAAGAGGGGGAAGAGACTATGGCTACACCTTC | CASSVRGGRDYGYTF
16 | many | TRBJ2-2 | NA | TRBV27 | TGTGCCAGCAGTCCCACCTGGGACATTCGCGCCGGGGAGCTGTTTTTT | CASSPTWDIRAGELFF
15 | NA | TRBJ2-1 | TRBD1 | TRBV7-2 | TGTGCCAGCAGCTCGGGACAGGGGGTTAGGAATGAGCAGTTCTTC | CASSSGQGVRNEQFF
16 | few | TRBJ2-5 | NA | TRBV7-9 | TGTGCCAGCAGCTTATCCAGGACAGGCGGGGCGGAGACCCAGTACTTC | CASSLSRTGGAETQYF
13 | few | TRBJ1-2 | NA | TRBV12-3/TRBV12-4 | TGTGCCAGCAGGCAATCCGGGGGCTATGGCTACACCTTC | CASRQSGGYGYTF
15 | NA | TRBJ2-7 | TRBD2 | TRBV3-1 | TGTGCCAGCAGCCAAGACATTAGCGGGTCCTACGAGCAGTACTTC | CASSQDISGSYEQYF
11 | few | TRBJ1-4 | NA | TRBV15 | TGTGCCACCAGCAACCTAGTGGAACTGTTTTTT | CATSNLVELFF
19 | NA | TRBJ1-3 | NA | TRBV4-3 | TGCGCCAGCAGCCAAGAATACGGCCCTGGACAGAGCTCTGGAAACACCATATATTTT | CASSQEYGPGQSSGNTIYF
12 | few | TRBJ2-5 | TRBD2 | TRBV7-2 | TGTGCCAGCAGTCGGGAGGCAGAGACCCAGTACTTC | CASSREAETQYF
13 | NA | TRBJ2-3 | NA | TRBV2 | TGTGCCAGCTCCCCAGGGGTTTCGTATACGCAGTATTTT | CASSPGVSYTQYF
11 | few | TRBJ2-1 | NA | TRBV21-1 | TGTGCCCGTACAAGAAACAATGAGCAGTTCTTC | CARTRNNEQFF